The 9 T cell receptor beta chains listed next were all sequenced from one sample in a study of prognosis after radiotherapy for stage I lung cancer. Multiplex PCR in two rounds served to amplify TCR beta CDR3 from genomic DNA. First-round PCR, the initial amplification, used primers specific to each TRBV and TRBJ gene. TCRdb analysed the multiplex PCR reads with MiXCR anew, one entry per CDR3 protein. The sample carries over 30,000 distinct CDR3 sequences, roughly a quarter recorded once. Sample: PBMCs, taken before or after stereotactic body radiation therapy (not recorded which). The source of these receptors is a donor over 45 with non-small cell lung cancer.

Notes on this clonotype: A read error is likely here: a far larger clone is one base away. The rearrangement links TRBV7-9 to TRBJ1-5; no firm D call. V was cut by 1 base and J by 6 bases, with 13 bases left in between. Germline values: CDR1 SEHNR, CDR2 FQNEAQ (reference sequence). The CDR3 sequence is 15 residues long. CDR3 nucleotides: TGTGCCAGCAGCTTAGAGTCCCTACCCGGTCAGCCCCAGCATTTT. Protein sequence: CASSLESLPGQPQHF.

The sample holds many counts of this clonotype. The V and J genes are TRBV5-6 and TRBJ1-5, with D perhaps TRBD1 (5 bases). This CDR3 spans 12 amino acids. Deletions cut 3 bases from V and 6 bases from J, with 7 bases between. CDR1 SGHDT and CDR2 YYEEEE come from the germline V gene. The CDR3 DNA sequence: TGTGCCAGCAGCTCCAGGGTTCAGCCCCAGCATTTT. Translating gives CASSSRVQPQHF.

This clonotype occurred many times. The chain combines TRBV9 with TRBJ1-1, with a possible D match to TRBD1 (6 bases). V lost 4 bases and J lost 3, with 16 bases in between. Looked up from germline, CDR1 is SGDLS and CDR2 is YYNGEE. There are 15 residues in the CDR3. Here the CDR3 reads CASSPPRGRDTEAFF. CDR3 nucleotides: TGTGCCAGCAGCCCCCCCCGGGGGCGAGACACTGAAGCTTTCTTT.

For this clonotype: A junction boundary mismatches the germline segment, possibly from a read error. This chain connects TRBV20-1 to TRBJ1-6; D possibly corresponds to TRBD1 (6 bases). The CDR3 covers 13 residues. Germline V gene sequence: CDR1 DFQATT, CDR2 SNEGSKA (reference sequence). The CDR3 region is CSASAGADSPIHF. The CDR3 DNA reads as TGCAGTGCTAGTGCAGGGGCTGATTCACCCATCCATTTT.

This clonotype came up many times. The chain links TRBV29-1 to TRBJ2-2; D remains unclear. Germline V lookup: CDR1 SQVTM, CDR2 ANQGSEA. V was cut by 4 bases and J by 4 bases, with 7 bases left in between. The CDR3 covers 12 residues. The CDR3 reads CSVADTTGELFF. In DNA, the CDR3 is TGCAGCGTTGCTGACACCACCGGGGAGCTGTTTTTT.

This clonotype was observed at least ten times. The gene calls are TRBV11-1 and TRBJ2-3, with 14 bases that match TRBD2. Germline V gives CDR1 SGHAT, CDR2 FQDESV (reference sequence). The CDR3 has 17 amino acids. With V trimmed by 6 bases and J by 2 bases, 7 bases remained unmatched. This CDR3 is CASRLTGLAGDTDTQYF. CDR3 DNA sequence: TGTGCCAGCAGGTTAACGGGACTAGCGGGAGACACAGATACGCAGTATTTT.

This clonotype occurred many times. V is TRBV19 and J is TRBJ2-5; 9 nucleotides align to TRBD1. CDR1 and CDR2 from the germline V gene are LNHDA and SQIVND (reference sequence). V trimming: 6 bases; J trimming: 5 bases; junction bases outside the gene matches: 10. The CDR3 has 15 amino acids. For the CDR3, the DNA is TGTGCCAGTAGGACGGGACAGGGTGCTTTGGAGACCCAGTACTTC. Translating gives CASRTGQGALETQYF.

A note on this clonotype: A much larger clone differs from this one at a single base, so this may be a read error. This sequence joins TRBV5-6 and TRBJ2-7, with 11 nucleotides matching TRBD1. In germline, CDR1 is SGHDT, CDR2 YYEEEE. Trimming cost V 2 bases and J 3 bases; bases outside gene matches: 13. This CDR3 has 18 amino acids. In nucleotides, the CDR3 is TGTGCCAGCAGCTTAAAACTCCCGGGACAGGGGGACAACTACGAGCAGTACTTC. This gives the protein CASSLKLPGQGDNYEQYF.

This clonotype was seen ten or more times. The rearrangement links TRBV4-1 to TRBJ2-7, with 8 bases aligning to TRBD1. The junction had 5 bases not matched to a gene; V was cut back by 4 bases and J by 3 bases. CDR1 and CDR2 from the germline V gene are MGHRA and YSYEKL. The CDR3 spans 14 residues. The CDR3, as DNA: TGCGCCAGCAGCCTCGCTACAGGGGGCTACGAGCAGTACTTC. It encodes CASSLATGGYEQYF.